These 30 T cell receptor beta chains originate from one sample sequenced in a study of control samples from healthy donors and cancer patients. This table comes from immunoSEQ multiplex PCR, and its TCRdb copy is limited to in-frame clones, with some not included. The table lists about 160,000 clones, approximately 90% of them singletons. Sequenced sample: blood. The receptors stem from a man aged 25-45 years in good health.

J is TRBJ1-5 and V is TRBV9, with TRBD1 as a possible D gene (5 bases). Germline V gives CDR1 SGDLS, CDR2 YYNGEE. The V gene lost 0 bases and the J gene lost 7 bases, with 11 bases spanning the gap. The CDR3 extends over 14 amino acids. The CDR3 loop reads CASSVGQGGQPQHF. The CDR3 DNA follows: TGTGCCAGCAGCGTAGGGCAGGGTGGCCAGCCCCAGCATTTT. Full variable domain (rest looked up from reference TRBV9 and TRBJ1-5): DSGVTQTPKHLITATGQRVTLRCSPRSGDLSVYWYQQSLDQGLQFLIQYYNGEERAKGNILERFSAQQFPDLHSELNLSSLELGDSALYFCASSVGQGGQPQHFGDGTRLSIL.

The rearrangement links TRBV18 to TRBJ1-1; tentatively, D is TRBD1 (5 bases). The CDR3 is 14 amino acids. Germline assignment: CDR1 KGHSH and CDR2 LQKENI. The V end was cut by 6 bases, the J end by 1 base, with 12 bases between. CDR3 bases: TGTGCCAGCTCCCTTCAGACAGAGAACACTGAAGCTTTCTTT. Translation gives CASSLQTENTEAFF.

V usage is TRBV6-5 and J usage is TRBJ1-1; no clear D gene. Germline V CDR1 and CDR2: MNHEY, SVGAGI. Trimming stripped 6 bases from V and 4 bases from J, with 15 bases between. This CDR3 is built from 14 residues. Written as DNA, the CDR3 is TGTGCCAGCAGGGATCGAGGGTGGGGCACTGAAGCTTTCTTT. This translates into CASRDRGWGTEAFF.

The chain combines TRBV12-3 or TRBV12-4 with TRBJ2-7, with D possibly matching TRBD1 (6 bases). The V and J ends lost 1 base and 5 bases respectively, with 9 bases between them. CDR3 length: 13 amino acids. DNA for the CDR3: TGTGCCAGCAGTTTAGACAGGGTGGACGAGCAGTACTTC. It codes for CASSLDRVDEQYF.

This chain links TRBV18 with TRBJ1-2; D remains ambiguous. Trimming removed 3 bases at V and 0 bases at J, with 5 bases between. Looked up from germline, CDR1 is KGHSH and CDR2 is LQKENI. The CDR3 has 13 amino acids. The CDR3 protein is CASSPLANYGYTF. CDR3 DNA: TGTGCCAGCTCACCCCTGGCTAACTATGGCTACACCTTC.

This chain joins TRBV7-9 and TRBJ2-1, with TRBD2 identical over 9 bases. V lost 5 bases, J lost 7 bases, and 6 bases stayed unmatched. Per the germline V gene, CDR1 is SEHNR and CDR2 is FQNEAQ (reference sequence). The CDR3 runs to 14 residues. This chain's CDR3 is CASSHGAGGNEQFF. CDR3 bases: TGTGCCAGCAGCCACGGAGCGGGAGGTAATGAGCAGTTCTTC.

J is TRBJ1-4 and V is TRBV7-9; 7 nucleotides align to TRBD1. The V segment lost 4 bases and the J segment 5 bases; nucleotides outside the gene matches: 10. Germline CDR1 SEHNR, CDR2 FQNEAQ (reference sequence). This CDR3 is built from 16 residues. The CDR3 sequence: CASSSQGRGRNEKLFF. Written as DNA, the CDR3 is TGTGCCAGCAGCTCTCAGGGTAGGGGGCGCAATGAAAAACTGTTTTTT. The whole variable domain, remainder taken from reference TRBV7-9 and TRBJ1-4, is DTGVSQNPRHKITKRGQNVTFRCDPISEHNRLYWYRQTLGQGPEFLTYFQNEAQLEKSRLLSDRFSAERPKGSFSTLEIQRTEQGDSAMYLCASSSQGRGRNEKLFFGSGTQLSVL.

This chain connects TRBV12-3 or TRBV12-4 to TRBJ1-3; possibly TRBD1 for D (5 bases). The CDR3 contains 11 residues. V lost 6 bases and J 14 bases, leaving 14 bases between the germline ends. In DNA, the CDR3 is TGTGCCAGCAGGATAGGGGCTTGGGTATATTTT. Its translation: CASRIGAWVYF.

CDR3 loop: CASGLSINTEAFF. The CDR3 nucleotides read TGTGCTAGTGGTTTGTCTATAAACACTGAAGCTTTCTTT. The chain uses TRBV12-5 and TRBJ1-1; D is undetermined. This CDR3 comprises 13 residues. CDR1 is LGHNT and CDR2 is FRNRAP in the germline V gene. The V end lost 2 bases, the J end lost 2 bases, and 6 bases lay between the germline ends.

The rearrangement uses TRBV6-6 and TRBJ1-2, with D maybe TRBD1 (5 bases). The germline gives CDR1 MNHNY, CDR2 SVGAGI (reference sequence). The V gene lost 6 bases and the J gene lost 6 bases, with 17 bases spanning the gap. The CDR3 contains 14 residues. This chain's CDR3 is CASRSQIVGDGYTF. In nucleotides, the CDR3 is TGTGCCAGCAGGAGCCAAATAGTGGGGGATGGCTACACCTTC.

The CDR3: CASSLWQGANEQYF. In DNA form, the CDR3 reads TGCGCCAGCAGCTTATGGCAGGGGGCAAACGAGCAGTACTTC. The V and J genes are TRBV5-1 and TRBJ2-7; 8 nucleotides match TRBD1. The CDR3 consists of 14 residues. J gave up 5 bases and V 2 bases, and 6 bases lay outside the gene matches. Germline CDR1 reads SGHRS; CDR2 reads YFSETQ.

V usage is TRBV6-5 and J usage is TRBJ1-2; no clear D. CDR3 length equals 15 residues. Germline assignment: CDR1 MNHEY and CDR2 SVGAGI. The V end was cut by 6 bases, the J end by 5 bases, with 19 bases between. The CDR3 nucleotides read TGTGCCAGCAGCCAGACCCTCTCCGATAGGTATGGCTACACCTTC. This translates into CASSQTLSDRYGYTF.

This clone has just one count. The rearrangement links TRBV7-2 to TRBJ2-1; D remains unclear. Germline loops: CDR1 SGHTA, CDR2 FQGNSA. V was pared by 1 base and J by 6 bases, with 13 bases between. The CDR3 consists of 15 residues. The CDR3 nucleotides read TGTGCCAGCAGCTTAGGACGGGCAAAGACCAATGAGCAGTTCTTC. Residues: CASSLGRAKTNEQFF. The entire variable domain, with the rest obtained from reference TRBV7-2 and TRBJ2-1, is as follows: GAGVSQSPSNKVTEKGKDVELRCDPISGHTALYWYRQSLGQGLEFLIYFQGNSAPDKSGLPSDRFSAERTGGSVSTLTIQRTQQEDSAVYLCASSLGRAKTNEQFFGPGTRLTVL.

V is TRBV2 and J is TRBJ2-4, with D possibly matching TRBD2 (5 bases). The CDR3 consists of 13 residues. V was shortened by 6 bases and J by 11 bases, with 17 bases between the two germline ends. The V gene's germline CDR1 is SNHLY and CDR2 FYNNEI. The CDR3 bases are TGTGCCAGCAGCGCCCCCCAACCCGGGGTTCAGTACTTC. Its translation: CASSAPQPGVQYF.

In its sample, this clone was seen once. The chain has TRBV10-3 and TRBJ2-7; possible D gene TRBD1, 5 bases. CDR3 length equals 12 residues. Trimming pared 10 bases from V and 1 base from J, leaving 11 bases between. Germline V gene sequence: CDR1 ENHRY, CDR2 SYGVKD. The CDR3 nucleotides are TGTGCCACGGCGACAGTTTCCTACGAGCAGTACTTC. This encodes CATATVSYEQYF.

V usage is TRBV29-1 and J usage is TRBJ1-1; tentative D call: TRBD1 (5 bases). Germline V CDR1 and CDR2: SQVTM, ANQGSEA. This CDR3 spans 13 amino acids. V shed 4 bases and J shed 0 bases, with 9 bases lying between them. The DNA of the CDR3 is TGCAGCGTTGGAAGACAGTTGAACACTGAAGCTTTCTTT. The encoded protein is CSVGRQLNTEAFF.

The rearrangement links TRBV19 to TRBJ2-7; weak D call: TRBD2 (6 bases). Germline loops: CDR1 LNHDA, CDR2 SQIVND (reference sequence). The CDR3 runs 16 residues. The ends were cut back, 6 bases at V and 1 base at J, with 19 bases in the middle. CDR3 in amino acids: CASSKGVAGKSYEQYF. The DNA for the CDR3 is TGTGCCAGTAGCAAAGGAGTCGCGGGGAAGTCCTACGAGCAGTACTTC. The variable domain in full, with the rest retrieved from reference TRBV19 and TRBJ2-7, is DGGITQSPKYLFRKEGQNVTLSCEQNLNHDAMYWYRQDPGQGLRLIYYSQIVNDFQKGDIAEGYSVSREKKESFPLTVTSAQKNPTAFYLCASSKGVAGKSYEQYFGPGTRLTVT.

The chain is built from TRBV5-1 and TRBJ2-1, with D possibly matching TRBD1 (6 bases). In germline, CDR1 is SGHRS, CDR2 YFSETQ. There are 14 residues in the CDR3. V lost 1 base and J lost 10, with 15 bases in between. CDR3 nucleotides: TGCGCCAGCAGCTTGATCCCAGGGGATGGGGAGCAGTTCTTC. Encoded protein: CASSLIPGDGEQFF.

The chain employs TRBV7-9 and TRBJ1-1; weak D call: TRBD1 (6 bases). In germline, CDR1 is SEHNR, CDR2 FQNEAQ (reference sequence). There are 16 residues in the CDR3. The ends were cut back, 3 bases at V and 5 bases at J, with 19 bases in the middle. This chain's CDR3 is CASSFLQGLGKTEAFF. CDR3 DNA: TGTGCCAGCAGCTTTCTACAGGGTTTGGGAAAAACTGAAGCTTTCTTT.

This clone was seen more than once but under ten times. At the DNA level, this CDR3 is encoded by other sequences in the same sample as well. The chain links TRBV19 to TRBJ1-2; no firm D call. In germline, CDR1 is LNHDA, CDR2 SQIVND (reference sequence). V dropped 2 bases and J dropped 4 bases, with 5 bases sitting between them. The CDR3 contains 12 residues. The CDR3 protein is CASSIRTYGYTF. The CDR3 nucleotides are TGTGCCAGTAGTATACGAACCTATGGCTACACCTTC.

This CDR3 reads CASSSQGNTGELFF. CDR3 nucleotides: TGTGCCAGCAGCTCGCAGGGTAACACCGGGGAGCTGTTTTTT. This chain links TRBV7-2 with TRBJ2-2, with D perhaps matching TRBD1 (5 bases). The CDR3 has 14 residues. Trimming shortened V by 4 bases and J by 2 bases, and 8 bases separated the two germline ends. CDR1 and CDR2 (germline): SGHTA, FQGNSA.

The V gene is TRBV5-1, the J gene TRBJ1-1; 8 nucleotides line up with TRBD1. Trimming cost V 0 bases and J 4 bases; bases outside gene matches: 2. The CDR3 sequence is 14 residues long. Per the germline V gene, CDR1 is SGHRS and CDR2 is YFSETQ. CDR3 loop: CASSLGTGSTEAFF. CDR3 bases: TGCGCCAGCAGCTTGGGGACAGGGTCCACTGAAGCTTTCTTT.

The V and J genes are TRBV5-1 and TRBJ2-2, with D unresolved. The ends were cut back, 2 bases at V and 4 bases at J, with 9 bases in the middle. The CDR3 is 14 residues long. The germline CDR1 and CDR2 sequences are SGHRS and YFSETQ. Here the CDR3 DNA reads TGCGCCAGCAGCTTAGAAGGTTTCACCGGGGAGCTGTTTTTT. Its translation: CASSLEGFTGELFF.

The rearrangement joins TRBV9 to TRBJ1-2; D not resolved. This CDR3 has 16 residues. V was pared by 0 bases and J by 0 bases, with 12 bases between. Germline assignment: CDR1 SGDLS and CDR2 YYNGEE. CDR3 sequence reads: CASSVGGSGANYGYTF. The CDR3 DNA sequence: TGTGCCAGCAGCGTAGGAGGGAGCGGAGCTAACTATGGCTACACCTTC.

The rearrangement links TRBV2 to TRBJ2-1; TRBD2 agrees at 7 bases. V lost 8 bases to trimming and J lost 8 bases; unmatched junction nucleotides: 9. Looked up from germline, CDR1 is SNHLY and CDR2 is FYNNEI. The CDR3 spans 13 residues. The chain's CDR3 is CASSNGGTDEQFF. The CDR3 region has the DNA TGTGCCAGCTCTAACGGGGGGACGGATGAGCAGTTCTTC.

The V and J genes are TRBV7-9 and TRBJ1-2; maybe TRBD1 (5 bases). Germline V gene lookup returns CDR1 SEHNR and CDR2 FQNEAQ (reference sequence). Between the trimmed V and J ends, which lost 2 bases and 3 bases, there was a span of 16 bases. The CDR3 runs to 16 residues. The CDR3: CASSLYPGRTHYGYTF. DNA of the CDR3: TGTGCCAGCAGCTTATACCCCGGACGGACACACTATGGCTACACCTTC.

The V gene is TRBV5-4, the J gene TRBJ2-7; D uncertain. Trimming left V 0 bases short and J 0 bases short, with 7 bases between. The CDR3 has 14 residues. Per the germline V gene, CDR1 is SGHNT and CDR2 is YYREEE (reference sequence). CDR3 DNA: TGTGCCAGCAGCTTGGATACGGGCTCCTACGAGCAGTACTTC. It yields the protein CASSLDTGSYEQYF. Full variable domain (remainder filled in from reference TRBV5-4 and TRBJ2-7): ETGVTQSPTHLIKTRGQQVTLRCSSQSGHNTVSWYQQALGQGPQFIFQYYREEENGRGNFPPRFSGLQFPNYSSELNVNALELDDSALYLCASSLDTGSYEQYFGPGTRLTVT.

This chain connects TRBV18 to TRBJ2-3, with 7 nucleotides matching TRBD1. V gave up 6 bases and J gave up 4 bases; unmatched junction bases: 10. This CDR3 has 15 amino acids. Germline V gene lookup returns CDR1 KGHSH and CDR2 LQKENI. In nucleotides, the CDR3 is TGTGCCAGCTCGCAGGGACAGCCCGGGCCAGATACGCAGTATTTT. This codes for CASSQGQPGPDTQYF.

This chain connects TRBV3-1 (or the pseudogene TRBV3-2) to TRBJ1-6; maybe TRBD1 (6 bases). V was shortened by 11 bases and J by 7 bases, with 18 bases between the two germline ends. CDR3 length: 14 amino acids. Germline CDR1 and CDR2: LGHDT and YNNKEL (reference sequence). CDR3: CAVSEDSGNSPLHF. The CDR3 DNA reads TGTGCCGTCAGCGAGGACAGTGGGAATTCACCCCTCCACTTT.

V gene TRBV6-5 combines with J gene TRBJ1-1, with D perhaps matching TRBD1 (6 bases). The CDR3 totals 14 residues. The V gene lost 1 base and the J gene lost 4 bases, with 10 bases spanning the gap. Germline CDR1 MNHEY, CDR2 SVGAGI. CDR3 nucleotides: TGTGCCAGCAGTTACTTCGGACAGCGCACTGAAGCTTTCTTT. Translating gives CASSYFGQRTEAFF.